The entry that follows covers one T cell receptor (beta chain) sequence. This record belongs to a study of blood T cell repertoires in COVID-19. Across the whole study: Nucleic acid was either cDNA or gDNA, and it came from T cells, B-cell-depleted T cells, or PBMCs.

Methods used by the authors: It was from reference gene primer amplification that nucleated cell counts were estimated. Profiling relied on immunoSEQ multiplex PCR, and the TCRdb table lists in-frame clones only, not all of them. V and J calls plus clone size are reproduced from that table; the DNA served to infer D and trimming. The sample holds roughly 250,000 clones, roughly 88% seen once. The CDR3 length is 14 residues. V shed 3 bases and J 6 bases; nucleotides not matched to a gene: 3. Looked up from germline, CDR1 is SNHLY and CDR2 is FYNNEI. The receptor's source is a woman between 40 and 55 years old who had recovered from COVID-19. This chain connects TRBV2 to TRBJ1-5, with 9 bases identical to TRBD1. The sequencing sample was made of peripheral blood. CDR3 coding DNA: TGTGCCAGCAGTGAGGACAGGGGTTCTCAGCCCCAGCATTTT. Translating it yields CASSEDRGSQPQHF.